This T cell receptor (beta chain) came from a study of beta chain features in type 1 diabetes. CDR1 SGHTA and CDR2 FQGNSA come from the germline V gene. The CDR3 spans 15 residues. J lost 3 bases, V lost 5 bases, and 7 bases had no gene match. Investigators reverse transcribed all isolated RNA, so they sequenced expressed TCRB transcripts. Using immunoSEQ multiplex PCR, the repertoire was profiled, and TCRdb retains in-frame clones only, with some absent. There are around 340,000 clones in the sample; 7.5% to 9% occur only once, and approximately 0.47% lies in the top ten. A few counts support this clone.

This TCR was recovered from a woman aged 18-35 years in good health. The chain carries TRBV7-2 and TRBJ2-3; 8 nucleotides match TRBD2. Sequenced material: central memory CD4+ T cells from blood. The CDR3 here is CASSRASGLTDTQYF. As DNA, the CDR3 is TGTGCCAGCAGCCGGGCTAGCGGGCTTACAGATACGCAGTATTTT.